There are many counts of the clone carrying this TCR beta chain. What it binds is unknown. The record originates from a study of T cells in Graves' hyperthyroidism and ophthalmopathy. TCR beta CDR3 regions were amplified from RNA. First-round RT-PCR targeting the TCR CDR3 was performed with the HTBI primer set. Via MiXCR, TCRdb re-called the multiplex PCR reads, giving one row per CDR3 protein. The sample shows some 360,000 distinct CDR3 sequences, over 11% of them seen only once. Exclusion followed for patients with uncontrolled infection, other autoimmune disease, pregnancy or lactation. Study results and caveats: The blood repertoire included most of the expanded thyroid clonotypes above 0.001. Stable hyperthyroidism was separated from ophthalmopathy by a model based on 13 V-J features.

CDR1 is GTSNPN, CDR2 SVGIG, per germline (reference sequence). The length of the CDR3 is 14 residues. Deletions cut 3 bases from V and 3 bases from J, with 15 bases between. The source is a woman between 55 and 75 years old with Graves' hyperthyroidism. The specimen sequenced was blood. The gene calls are TRBV30 and TRBJ2-7; possibly TRBD1 or TRBD2 for D (5 bases each). This CDR3 is CAWSPGTGSYEQYF. CDR3 nucleotide sequence: TGTGCCTGGAGCCCCGGGACGGGCAGCTACGAGCAGTACTTC.